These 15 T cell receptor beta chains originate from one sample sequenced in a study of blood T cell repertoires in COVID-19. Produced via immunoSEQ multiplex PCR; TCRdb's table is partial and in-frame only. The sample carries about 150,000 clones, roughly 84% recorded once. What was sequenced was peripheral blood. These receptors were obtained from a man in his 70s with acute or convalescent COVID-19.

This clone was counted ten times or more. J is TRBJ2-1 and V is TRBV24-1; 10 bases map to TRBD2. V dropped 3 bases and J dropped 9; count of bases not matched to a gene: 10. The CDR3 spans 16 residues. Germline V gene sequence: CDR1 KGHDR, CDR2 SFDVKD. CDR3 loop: CATSDLSGGVPGEQFF. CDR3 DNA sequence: TGTGCCACCAGTGATCTCAGCGGGGGGGTACCTGGTGAGCAGTTCTTC.

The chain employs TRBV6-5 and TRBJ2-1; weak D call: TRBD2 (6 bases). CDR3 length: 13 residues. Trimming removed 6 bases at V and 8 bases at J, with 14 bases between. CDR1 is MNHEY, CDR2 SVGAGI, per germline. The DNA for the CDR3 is TGTGCCAGCAGGTCGGAGGGCTGGGATGAGCAGTTCTTC. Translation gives CASRSEGWDEQFF.

CDR3 sequence (DNA): TGTGCCAGCAGTGACCCGGGGATGGGGTGGCCCTACGAGCAGTACTTC. This codes for CASSDPGMGWPYEQYF. The chain employs TRBV6-1 and TRBJ2-7; possibly TRBD2 for D (5 bases). CDR1 is MNHNS and CDR2 is SASEGT in the germline V gene. The CDR3 loop spans 16 amino acids. Trimming took 3 bases from V and 2 from J, leaving 17 bases between them.

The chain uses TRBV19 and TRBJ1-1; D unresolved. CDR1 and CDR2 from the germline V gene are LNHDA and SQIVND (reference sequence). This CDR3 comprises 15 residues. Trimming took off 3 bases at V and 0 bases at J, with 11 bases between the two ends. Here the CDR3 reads CASSITARMNTEAFF. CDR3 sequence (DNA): TGTGCCAGTAGTATCACAGCCAGAATGAACACTGAAGCTTTCTTT.

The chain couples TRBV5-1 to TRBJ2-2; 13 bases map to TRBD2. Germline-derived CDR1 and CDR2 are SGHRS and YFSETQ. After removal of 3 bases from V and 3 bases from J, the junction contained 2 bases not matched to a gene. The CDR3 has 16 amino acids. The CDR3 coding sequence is TGCGCCAGCAGCTGGGGACTAGCGGGGTACACCGGGGAGCTGTTTTTT. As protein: CASSWGLAGYTGELFF.

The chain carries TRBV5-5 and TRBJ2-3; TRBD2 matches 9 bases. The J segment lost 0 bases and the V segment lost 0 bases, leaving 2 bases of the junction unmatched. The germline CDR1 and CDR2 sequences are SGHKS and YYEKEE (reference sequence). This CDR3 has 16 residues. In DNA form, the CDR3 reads TGTGCCAGCAGCTTGGGACTAGCGGACAGCACAGATACGCAGTATTTT. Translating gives CASSLGLADSTDTQYF. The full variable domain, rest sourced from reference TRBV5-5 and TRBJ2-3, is DAGVTQSPTHLIKTRGQQVTLRCSPISGHKSVSWYQQVLGQGPQFIFQYYEKEERGRGNFPDRFSARQFPNYSSELNVNALLLGDSALYLCASSLGLADSTDTQYFGPGTRLTVL.

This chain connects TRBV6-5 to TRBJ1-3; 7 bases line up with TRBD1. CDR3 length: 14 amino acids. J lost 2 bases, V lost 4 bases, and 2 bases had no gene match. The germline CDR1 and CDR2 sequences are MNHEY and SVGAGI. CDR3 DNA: TGTGCCAGCAGTTCCGACAGGGCTGGAAACACCATATATTTT. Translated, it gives CASSSDRAGNTIYF.

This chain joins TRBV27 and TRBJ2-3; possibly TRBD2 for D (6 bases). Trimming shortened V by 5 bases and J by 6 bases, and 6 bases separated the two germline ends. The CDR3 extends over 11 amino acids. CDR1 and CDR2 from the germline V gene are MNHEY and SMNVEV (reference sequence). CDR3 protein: CASSRGDTQYF. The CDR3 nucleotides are TGTGCCAGCAGTCGGGGGGATACGCAGTATTTT.

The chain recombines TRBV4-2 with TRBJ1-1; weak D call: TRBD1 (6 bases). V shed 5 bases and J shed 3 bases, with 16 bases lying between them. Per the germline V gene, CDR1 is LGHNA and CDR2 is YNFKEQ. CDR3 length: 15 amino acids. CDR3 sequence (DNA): TGTGCCAGCAGCGGGCGAGGGGGTAGATACACTGAAGCTTTCTTT. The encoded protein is CASSGRGGRYTEAFF.

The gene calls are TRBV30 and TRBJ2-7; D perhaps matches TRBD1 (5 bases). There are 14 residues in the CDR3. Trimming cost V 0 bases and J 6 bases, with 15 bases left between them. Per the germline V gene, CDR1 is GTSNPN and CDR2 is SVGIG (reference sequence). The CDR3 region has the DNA TGTGCCTGGAGTGTTGGGGCAGGGCGGAGCGAGCAGTACTTC. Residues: CAWSVGAGRSEQYF. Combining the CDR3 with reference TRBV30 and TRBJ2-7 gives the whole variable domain SQTIHQWPATLVQPVGSPLSLECTVEGTSNPNLYWYRQAAGRGLQLLFYSVGIGQISSEVPQNLSASRPQDRQFILSSKKLLLSDSGFYLCAWSVGAGRSEQYFGPGTRLTVT.

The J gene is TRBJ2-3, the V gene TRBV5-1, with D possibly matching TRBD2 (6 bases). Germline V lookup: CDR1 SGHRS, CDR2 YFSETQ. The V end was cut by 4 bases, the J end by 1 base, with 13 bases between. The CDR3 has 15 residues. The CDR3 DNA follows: TGCGCCAGCAGCCCTCTCGGAGGGCGCACAGATACGCAGTATTTT. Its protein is CASSPLGGRTDTQYF.

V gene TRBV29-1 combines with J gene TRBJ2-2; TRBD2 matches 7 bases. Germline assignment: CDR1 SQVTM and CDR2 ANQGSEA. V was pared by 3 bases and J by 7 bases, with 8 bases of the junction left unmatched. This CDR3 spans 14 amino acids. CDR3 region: CSVDGGGGVGELFF. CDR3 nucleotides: TGCAGCGTTGATGGTGGCGGGGGAGTCGGGGAGCTGTTTTTT.

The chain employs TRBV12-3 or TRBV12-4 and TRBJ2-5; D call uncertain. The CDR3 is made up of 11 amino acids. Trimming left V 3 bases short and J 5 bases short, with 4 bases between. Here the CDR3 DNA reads TGTGCCAGCAGTTTGAGTGAGACCCAGTACTTC. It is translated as CASSLSETQYF.

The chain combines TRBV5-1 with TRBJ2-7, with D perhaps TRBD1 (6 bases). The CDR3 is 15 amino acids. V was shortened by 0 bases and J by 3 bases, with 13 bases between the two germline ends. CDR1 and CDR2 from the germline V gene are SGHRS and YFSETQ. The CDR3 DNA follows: TGCGCCAGCAGCTTGGCCGCAGGACAGAGCTACGAGCAGTACTTC. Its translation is CASSLAAGQSYEQYF. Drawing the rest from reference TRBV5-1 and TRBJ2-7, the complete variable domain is KAGVTQTPRYLIKTRGQQVTLSCSPISGHRSVSWYQQTPGQGLQFLFEYFSETQRNKGNFPGRFSGRQFSNSRSEMNVSTLELGDSALYLCASSLAAGQSYEQYFGPGTRLTVT.

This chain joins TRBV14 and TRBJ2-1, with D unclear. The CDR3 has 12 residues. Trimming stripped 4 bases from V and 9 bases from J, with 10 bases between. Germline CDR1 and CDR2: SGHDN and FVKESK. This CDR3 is CASSRTGGEQFF. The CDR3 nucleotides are TGTGCCAGCAGCCGAACGGGTGGTGAGCAGTTCTTC.